This T cell receptor (beta chain) derives from a study of tumor-infiltrating lymphocytes in primary liver carcinoma. The germline V gene encodes CDR1 SGHRS and CDR2 YFSETQ. The CDR3 runs 15 residues. A primer matching the constant region was used to make TCR beta cDNA from around 460 ng of total RNA. Libraries covering TCR beta were generated through three nested multiplex PCR rounds (using a slightly modified ARM-PCR). Two initial PCR rounds of about 10 cycles each paired TRBV1-TRBV30 forward primers with a C-beta reverse primer. TCRdb redid the calling of the multiplex PCR reads with MiXCR, one entry per CDR3 protein. The repertoire includes fewer than 85,000 distinct CDR3 sequences, roughly two thirds of them detected once, and less than 30% sits in the top ten. With regard to this clonotype: This clone may be a read error of a much larger clone one base away.

Co-extracted RNA and DNA came from roughly 21-30 mg of unsorted bulk tissue. All patients had surgically resected primary liver carcinoma. Those patients suffered from chronic HBV infection and were treatment-naive. The chain is built from TRBV5-1 and TRBJ2-2; TRBD2 might be the D (6 bases). The receptor was isolated from a man aged 35 to 55 with primary liver carcinoma and hepatitis B virus infection. Material: tumor-adjacent normal liver tissue. The CDR3 nucleotides are TGCGTCAGCAGGAGAGGAGGGGCGAACACCGGGGAGCTGTTTTTT. It encodes CVSRRGGANTGELFF.